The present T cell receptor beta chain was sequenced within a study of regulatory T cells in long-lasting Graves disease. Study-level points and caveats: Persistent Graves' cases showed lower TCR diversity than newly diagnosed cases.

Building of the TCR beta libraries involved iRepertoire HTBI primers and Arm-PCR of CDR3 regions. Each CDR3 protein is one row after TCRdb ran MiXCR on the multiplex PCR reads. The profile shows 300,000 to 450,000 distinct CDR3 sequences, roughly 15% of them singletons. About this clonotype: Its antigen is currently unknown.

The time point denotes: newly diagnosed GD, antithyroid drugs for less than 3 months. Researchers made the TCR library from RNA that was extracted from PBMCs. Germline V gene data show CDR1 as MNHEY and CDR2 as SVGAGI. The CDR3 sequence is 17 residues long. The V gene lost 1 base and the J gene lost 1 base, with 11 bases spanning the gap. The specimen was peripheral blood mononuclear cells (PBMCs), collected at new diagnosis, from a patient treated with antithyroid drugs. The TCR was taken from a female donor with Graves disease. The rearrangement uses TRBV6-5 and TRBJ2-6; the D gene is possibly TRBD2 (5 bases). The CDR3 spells CASSYFSRGSGANVLTF. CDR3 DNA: TGTGCCAGCAGTTACTTTTCTAGAGGGTCTGGGGCCAACGTCCTGACTTTC.